This T cell receptor beta chain is drawn from a study of T cells in Graves' hyperthyroidism and ophthalmopathy. Broader study findings: Median prediction lead before ophthalmopathy onset was 6.5 months with the model. Most thyroid clonotypes expanded above 0.001 appeared in blood too.

This clonotype has a count of ten or more. Antigen: not known. Diagnostic decisions used clinical symptoms, serum thyroxine and TRAb, thyroid ultrasound and orbital computed tomography. RNA transcripts served as the template for amplifying TCR beta CDR3 regions. Primed by the HTBI set, a first-round RT-PCR was run on the TCR CDR3. TCRdb processed the multiplex PCR reads anew with MiXCR; each CDR3 protein has one entry. The sample carries about 400,000 distinct CDR3 sequences, approximately 15% recorded once. The CDR3 spans 15 residues. Trimming at V came to 3 bases and at J to 3 bases, leaving 4 bases not matched to a gene.

This receptor was obtained from a young woman with Graves' hyperthyroidism. This chain links TRBV12-3 or TRBV12-4 with TRBJ1-5; 8 positions agree with TRBD1. The sequenced sample was blood. DNA for the CDR3: TGTGCCAGCAGTTTGGGACAGGAGAACAATCAGCCCCAGCATTTT. Its protein product is CASSLGQENNQPQHF.